The 10 T cell receptor beta chains below come from one sample, sequenced in a study of cytomegalovirus exposure and HLA in healthy donors. Assay used: immunoSEQ multiplex PCR; TCRdb lists only in-frame clones, some missing. This sample has 250,000 or so clones, with approximately 87% found just once. The sequenced sample was PBMCs. The receptors shown here come from a man aged 18 to 29 in good health and CMV-seronegative.

The chain carries TRBV27 and TRBJ2-7; D is perhaps TRBD1 (5 bases). The CDR3 covers 15 residues. The germline V and J ends were trimmed by 3 bases and 1 base, with 13 bases remaining between them. Germline V gene lookup returns CDR1 MNHEY and CDR2 SMNVEV (reference sequence). CDR3 residues: CASSFRWGPSYEQYF. DNA for the CDR3: TGTGCCAGCAGTTTTCGGTGGGGCCCTTCCTACGAGCAGTACTTC.

The chain joins TRBV2 to TRBJ2-3; 11 nucleotides line up with TRBD2. V shed 11 bases, J shed 5 bases, and the junction held 3 bases outside the gene matches. This CDR3 spans 12 amino acids. Germline loops: CDR1 SNHLY, CDR2 FYNNEI. The CDR3 here is CADSGGGDTQYF. The CDR3 DNA reads as TGTGCCGATAGCGGGGGGGGAGATACGCAGTATTTT.

The chain combines TRBV6-5 with TRBJ2-1; 9 bases map to TRBD2. In germline, CDR1 is MNHEY, CDR2 SVGAGI. The CDR3 totals 12 residues. V shed 4 bases and J 14 bases; nucleotides not matched to a gene: 6. The CDR3 DNA sequence: TGTGCCAGCAGTTTTCTAGCGGGGCCTAAGTTCTTC. It specifies CASSFLAGPKFF.

With respect to this clone: Germline is not matched at one junction end, which may reflect a read error. The chain joins TRBV7-7 to TRBJ2-5, with D possibly TRBD2 on 6 matching bases. Germline V gene lookup returns CDR1 SSHAT and CDR2 FNYEAQ (reference sequence). The CDR3 runs to 14 residues. Here the CDR3 DNA reads TGTGCTAGCAGCTTAATTGAGGGAGGAGAGACCCAGTACTTC. This translates into CASSLIEGGETQYF.

V is TRBV15 and J is TRBJ2-7, with TRBD1 matching over 8 bases. The ends lost 6 bases at V and 4 bases at J; junction bases unmatched: 11. Germline values: CDR1 LNHNV, CDR2 YYDKDF (reference sequence). The CDR3 is made up of 15 amino acids. Here the CDR3 reads CATRKSDRVEYEQYF. The CDR3 DNA reads TGTGCCACCAGGAAGTCGGACAGGGTAGAGTACGAGCAGTACTTC.

The table lists this clone with a count of one. V gene TRBV29-1 combines with J gene TRBJ1-1; tentatively, D is TRBD1 (5 bases). Per germline, CDR1 SQVTM and CDR2 ANQGSEA. V lost 4 bases to trimming and J lost 11 bases, with 14 bases between them. The CDR3 length is 11 residues. CDR3 residues: CSVGQARGAFF. The CDR3 nucleotides read TGCAGCGTTGGTCAAGCCCGGGGGGCTTTCTTT. The full variable domain, in which reference TRBV29-1 and TRBJ1-1 provide the parts outside the CDR3, is SAVISQKPSRDICQRGTSLTIQCQVDSQVTMMFWYRQQPGQSLTLIATANQGSEATYESGFVIDKFPISRPNLTFSTLTVSNMSPEDSSIYLCSVGQARGAFFGQGTRLTVV.

The V and J genes are TRBV19 and TRBJ2-7, with 8 bases fitting TRBD2. The CDR3 has 15 residues. V lost 3 bases, J lost 5 bases, and 9 bases stayed unmatched. Germline V CDR1 and CDR2: LNHDA, SQIVND (reference sequence). The CDR3, as DNA: TGTGCCAGTAGTATGGGGGGACTAGATTACCACGAGCAGTACTTC. Translation gives CASSMGGLDYHEQYF.

The chain has TRBV27 and TRBJ1-2; possibly TRBD1 for D (6 bases). With 5 bases removed from V and 5 bases from J, the gap between germline ends came to 6 bases. Germline-derived CDR1 and CDR2 are MNHEY and SMNVEV (reference sequence). The CDR3 is 11 amino acids. The CDR3: CASSRGYGYTF. DNA for the CDR3: TGTGCCAGCAGTAGGGGGTATGGCTACACCTTC.

The CDR3 DNA sequence: TGTGCCAGCAGCGTCAACCGGGACAGAGGAAACACCATATATTTT. Translating gives CASSVNRDRGNTIYF. The V and J genes are TRBV7-2 and TRBJ1-3, with TRBD1 identical over 7 bases. V lost 5 bases to trimming and J lost 4 bases; unmatched junction nucleotides: 8. CDR3 size: 15 residues. CDR1 is SGHTA and CDR2 is FQGNSA in the germline V gene.

This clone appeared a single time. The chain combines TRBV19 with TRBJ1-5, with D possibly matching TRBD1 (5 bases). The V gene lost 4 bases and the J gene lost 2 bases, with 24 bases spanning the gap. This CDR3 is built from 19 residues. The V gene's germline CDR1 is LNHDA and CDR2 SQIVND (reference sequence). The CDR3 nucleotides read TGTGCCAGTAGTACGGGCCCGGGACTAAGGTTAGGGGGCAATCAGCCCCAGCATTTT. The encoded protein is CASSTGPGLRLGGNQPQHF.